Below are 32 T cell receptor beta chains sequenced from a single sample in a study of T cells after yellow fever vaccination. TCRdb passed the 5' RACE reads through MiXCR, listing each CDR3 protein once. The sample shows some 390,000 distinct CDR3 sequences, over 5% of them seen only once. This material consisted of PBMCs, taken 5 days after the yellow fever booster vaccination. These receptors came from a man younger than 40 who received the YFV17D yellow fever vaccine.

Note on this clonotype: At one boundary the junction diverges from the germline segment, which might be a read error. The gene calls are TRBV6-5 and TRBJ2-1; TRBD2 agrees at 13 bases. Germline CDR1 and CDR2: MNHEY and SVGAGI. This CDR3 region has 18 residues. CDR3 sequence: CASSSQRRTSGSGYEQIF. Here the CDR3 DNA reads TGTGCCAGCAGTTCCCAACGTCGGACTAGCGGGAGTGGTTATGAGCAGATCTTC.

The CDR3 region is CASSMNGRDTGELFF. The CDR3 bases are TGTGCCAGTAGTATGAACGGGCGGGACACCGGGGAGCTGTTTTTT. This chain joins TRBV19 and TRBJ2-2; a possible D gene is TRBD2 (5 bases). Germline CDR1 LNHDA, CDR2 SQIVND (reference sequence). V shed 3 bases and J shed 3 bases, with 11 bases lying between them. This CDR3 contains 15 residues.

This clonotype occurred a few times. The J gene is TRBJ2-7, the V gene TRBV20-1; possibly TRBD1 for D (7 bases). CDR3 length: 16 amino acids. Trimming took 1 base from V and 0 from J, leaving 16 bases between them. Germline V gene lookup returns CDR1 DFQATT and CDR2 SNEGSKA (reference sequence). The DNA for the CDR3 is TGCAGTGCTAGAGTCCCCAGGGGGGCCACCTCCTACGAGCAGTACTTC. Protein: CSARVPRGATSYEQYF.

This clonotype has a handful of counts. This chain uses TRBV27 with TRBJ1-1; D remains ambiguous. The ends were cut back, 3 bases at V and 8 bases at J, with 16 bases in the middle. Germline loops: CDR1 MNHEY, CDR2 SMNVEV (reference sequence). CDR3 length: 14 amino acids. CDR3 sequence reads: CASSFTGVAGEAFF. The CDR3 DNA follows: TGTGCCAGCAGTTTCACGGGAGTGGCAGGCGAAGCTTTCTTT.

The V and J genes are TRBV25-1 and TRBJ2-3; D unresolved. The germline V gene has CDR1 MGHDK and CDR2 SYGVNS. The V end lost 4 bases, the J end lost 7 bases, and 12 bases lay between the germline ends. The length of the CDR3 is 13 residues. As DNA, the CDR3 is TGTGCCAGCAGTGCTAAGGTTCAAAATACGCAGTATTTT. Translation gives CASSAKVQNTQYF.

The chain couples TRBV7-2 to TRBJ2-3; 9 bases fit TRBD1. With V trimmed by 8 bases and J by 4 bases, 4 bases remained unmatched. This CDR3 is 13 amino acids long. Germline V gene data show CDR1 as SGHTA and CDR2 as FQGNSA. The CDR3 protein is CASRDRVSDTQYF. The CDR3 region has the DNA TGTGCCAGCCGGGACAGGGTGTCAGATACGCAGTATTTT. Using reference TRBV7-2 and TRBJ2-3 for the parts outside the CDR3, the full variable domain is GAGVSQSPSNKVTEKGKDVELRCDPISGHTALYWYRQSLGQGLEFLIYFQGNSAPDKSGLPSDRFSAERTGGSVSTLTIQRTQQEDSAVYLCASRDRVSDTQYFGPGTRLTVL.

The rearrangement uses TRBV29-1 and TRBJ2-6; perhaps TRBD1 as D (6 bases). Germline lookup yields CDR1 SQVTM and CDR2 ANQGSEA. V lost 7 bases and J 0 bases, leaving 16 bases between the germline ends. The CDR3 sequence is 16 residues long. The CDR3: CSAYSGTTSGANVLTF. CDR3 sequence (DNA): TGCAGCGCCTATTCCGGGACAACCTCTGGGGCCAACGTCCTGACTTTC. The full variable domain, in which reference TRBV29-1 and TRBJ2-6 provide the parts outside the CDR3, is SAVISQKPSRDICQRGTSLTIQCQVDSQVTMMFWYRQQPGQSLTLIATANQGSEATYESGFVIDKFPISRPNLTFSTLTVSNMSPEDSSIYLCSAYSGTTSGANVLTFGAGSRLTVL.

This clonotype was detected only a few times. The CDR3: CASRPAGGSETQYF. The CDR3 DNA follows: TGCGCCAGTCGACCGGCGGGAGGGTCTGAGACCCAGTACTTC. This chain uses TRBV5-1 with TRBJ2-5, with 9 bases fitting TRBD2. This CDR3 has 14 amino acids. Germline loops: CDR1 SGHRS, CDR2 YFSETQ. The junction had 10 bases not matched to a gene; V was cut back by 8 bases and J by 5 bases.

This clonotype was detected many times. This chain joins TRBV12-3 or TRBV12-4 and TRBJ2-7; perhaps D is TRBD1 or TRBD2 (5 bases each). This CDR3 has 13 amino acids. The V end was cut by 9 bases, the J end by 5 bases, with 17 bases between. Written as DNA, the CDR3 is TGTGCCAGTAACATCGGGGCCTTTCACGAGCAGTACTTC. Protein product: CASNIGAFHEQYF.

This clonotype was detected only a few times. The rearrangement joins TRBV20-1 to TRBJ2-2; TRBD2 is a possible D gene (6 bases). This CDR3 contains 16 residues. Germline assignment: CDR1 DFQATT and CDR2 SNEGSKA (reference sequence). The CDR3 here is CCARDQVGGVTGELFF. In nucleotides, the CDR3 is TGCTGCGCTAGAGATCAGGTGGGAGGCGTCACCGGGGAGCTGTTTTTT.

In its sample, this clonotype was seen a few times. The chain employs TRBV7-2 and TRBJ1-2; 10 bases are a match to TRBD1. Per germline, CDR1 SGHTA and CDR2 FQGNSA. This CDR3 contains 15 residues. V lost 5 bases to trimming and J lost 2 bases; unmatched junction nucleotides: 5. The CDR3 loop is CASSPRTGGNYGYTF. The DNA for the CDR3 is TGTGCCAGCAGCCCCAGGACAGGGGGGAACTATGGCTACACCTTC.

There are many counts of this clonotype. The chain uses TRBV5-1 and TRBJ2-3; 12 nucleotides match TRBD2. The V segment lost 3 bases and the J segment 2 bases; nucleotides outside the gene matches: 4. Germline V CDR1 and CDR2: SGHRS, YFSETQ. The CDR3 is made up of 16 amino acids. The CDR3 sequence: CASSSTSGRITDTQYF. In DNA, the CDR3 is TGCGCCAGCAGCTCGACTAGCGGGAGAATCACAGATACGCAGTATTTT.

Here the CDR3 reads CASSLWASETQYF. The DNA of the CDR3 is TGCGCCAGCAGCTTGTGGGCCTCGGAGACCCAGTACTTC. The rearrangement links TRBV5-1 to TRBJ2-5, with D unresolved. This CDR3 spans 13 amino acids. V lost 1 base to trimming and J lost 5 bases, with 9 bases between them. The germline V gene has CDR1 SGHRS and CDR2 YFSETQ.

The chain links TRBV10-3 to TRBJ2-1, with 8 nucleotides matching TRBD2. The CDR3 consists of 14 residues. CDR1 is ENHRY, CDR2 SYGVKD, per germline. J gave up 0 bases and V 8 bases, and 3 bases lay outside the gene matches. The DNA for the CDR3 is TGTGCCATCTCGACTAGCGACTCCTACAATGAGCAGTTCTTC. It specifies CAISTSDSYNEQFF.

The chain employs TRBV5-1 and TRBJ1-2, with D perhaps matching TRBD1 (6 bases). Germline V gives CDR1 SGHRS, CDR2 YFSETQ. Trimming removed 4 bases at V and 4 bases at J, with 17 bases between. CDR3 size: 15 residues. The CDR3 region is CASSPQGGTGYGYTF. Here the CDR3 DNA reads TGCGCCAGCAGCCCCCAAGGGGGAACCGGCTATGGCTACACCTTC.

Many counts were recorded for this clonotype. V usage is TRBV6-2 or TRBV6-3 and J usage is TRBJ1-1; D uncertain. CDR1 and CDR2 from the germline V gene are MNHEY and SVGEGT. The V and J ends lost 4 bases and 5 bases respectively, with 14 bases between them. The CDR3 contains 14 residues. CDR3 bases: TGTGCCAGCAGTTCCGAGGGTTTTGAAACTGAAGCTTTCTTT. Protein sequence: CASSSEGFETEAFF.

The rearrangement joins TRBV27 to TRBJ2-7; maybe TRBD1 (6 bases). From germline, CDR1 is MNHEY and CDR2 SMNVEV (reference sequence). Trimming took off 6 bases at V and 0 bases at J, with 12 bases between the two ends. The CDR3 is made up of 14 amino acids. CDR3 protein: CASRTQGLSYEQYF. In DNA, the CDR3 is TGTGCCAGCAGAACCCAGGGGCTCTCCTACGAGCAGTACTTC.

This rearrangement joins TRBV24-1 to TRBJ1-1; 9 nucleotides match TRBD1. Germline V gene sequence: CDR1 KGHDR, CDR2 SFDVKD. CDR3 size: 15 residues. J was trimmed by 5 bases and V by 3 bases; bases with no gene match: 6. In DNA, the CDR3 is TGTGCCACCAGTGATCGGCGGGACAGGGCAACTGAAGCTTTCTTT. This gives the protein CATSDRRDRATEAFF.

In its sample, this clonotype was seen a few times. The chain employs TRBV7-2 and TRBJ2-2, with D possibly called TRBD1 or TRBD2 (5 bases each). V gave up 3 bases and J gave up 5 bases, with 10 bases separating them. Germline values: CDR1 SGHTA, CDR2 FQGNSA. The CDR3 sequence is 14 residues long. CDR3 amino acids: CASSFSRETGELFF. CDR3 in DNA: TGTGCCAGCAGCTTTTCCAGGGAGACCGGGGAGCTGTTTTTT.

V and J are TRBV14 and TRBJ2-3; D is ambiguous. V shed 1 base and J shed 5 bases, with 10 bases lying between them. The V gene's germline CDR1 is SGHDN and CDR2 FVKESK. This CDR3 has 14 residues. CDR3 bases: TGTGCCAGCAGCCAAGCATCCGGTGAAGATACGCAGTATTTT. Amino acid sequence: CASSQASGEDTQYF.

The rearrangement links TRBV7-8 to TRBJ2-1; D possibly corresponds to TRBD1 (6 bases). CDR3 length: 14 residues. CDR1 is SGHVS and CDR2 is FQNEAQ in the germline V gene. With 5 bases removed from V and 9 bases from J, the gap between germline ends came to 17 bases. The CDR3 DNA is TGTGCCAGCAGCGTGGGGGCCTCCCGTGGTGAGCAGTTCTTC. This sequence encodes CASSVGASRGEQFF.

This clonotype was seen more than once but under ten times. This sequence joins TRBV7-2 and TRBJ2-7; 11 bases match TRBD2. CDR3 size: 13 residues. Losses at the gene ends were 7 bases for V and 6 bases for J; bases not matched to a gene: 5. Germline V CDR1 and CDR2: SGHTA, FQGNSA. CDR3 in amino acids: CASNLAGGGEQYF. The CDR3 region has the DNA TGTGCCAGCAACCTAGCGGGAGGTGGCGAGCAGTACTTC. The complete variable domain, with remaining parts taken from reference TRBV7-2 and TRBJ2-7, reads GAGVSQSPSNKVTEKGKDVELRCDPISGHTALYWYRQSLGQGLEFLIYFQGNSAPDKSGLPSDRFSAERTGGSVSTLTIQRTQQEDSAVYLCASNLAGGGEQYFGPGTRLTVT.

The CDR3 loop is CASSLRATGRADTQYF. The CDR3 DNA reads TGTGCCAGCAGTTTAAGAGCGACGGGGAGGGCAGATACGCAGTATTTT. This sequence joins TRBV27 and TRBJ2-3; 7 bases are a match to TRBD2. CDR1 is MNHEY and CDR2 is SMNVEV in the germline V gene (reference sequence). Losses at the gene ends were 2 bases for V and 4 bases for J; bases not matched to a gene: 9. The CDR3 consists of 16 residues.

This clonotype has ten or more counts. The chain links TRBV10-2 to TRBJ2-7; perhaps TRBD2 as D (6 bases). The CDR3 covers 15 residues. Germline values: CDR1 WSHSY, CDR2 SAAADI. The V and J ends lost 2 bases and 4 bases respectively, with 15 bases between them. Here the CDR3 reads CASSEGLTGLYEQYF. The CDR3 DNA sequence: TGCGCCAGCAGTGAGGGACTAACCGGATTATACGAGCAGTACTTC.

The rearrangement links TRBV20-1 to TRBJ1-1, with 11 bases fitting TRBD1. In germline, CDR1 is DFQATT, CDR2 SNEGSKA (reference sequence). The length of the CDR3 is 14 residues. The ends lost 5 bases at V and 0 bases at J; junction bases unmatched: 2. The chain's CDR3 is CSARTGGLNTEAFF. CDR3 nucleotide sequence: TGCAGTGCTCGGACAGGGGGCCTGAACACTGAAGCTTTCTTT.

This clonotype was picked up many times. V gene TRBV5-1 combines with J gene TRBJ2-1; 7 nucleotides match TRBD1. Germline V lookup: CDR1 SGHRS, CDR2 YFSETQ. The CDR3 loop spans 14 amino acids. V shed 6 bases, J shed 4 bases, and the junction held 7 bases outside the gene matches. CDR3 coding DNA: TGCGCCAGCAACAGGGACAGCCCTTACAATGAGCAGTTCTTC. It is translated as CASNRDSPYNEQFF. The full variable domain, in which reference TRBV5-1 and TRBJ2-1 provide the parts outside the CDR3, is KAGVTQTPRYLIKTRGQQVTLSCSPISGHRSVSWYQQTPGQGLQFLFEYFSETQRNKGNFPGRFSGRQFSNSRSEMNVSTLELGDSALYLCASNRDSPYNEQFFGPGTRLTVL.

This clonotype turned up a few times. The chain recombines TRBV27 with TRBJ2-1; TRBD2 matches at 7 bases. Trimming cost V 7 bases and J 1 base; bases outside gene matches: 10. Per germline, CDR1 MNHEY and CDR2 SMNVEV (reference sequence). There are 16 residues in the CDR3. CDR3 sequence: CASIFAGAHSYNEQFF. The CDR3 DNA reads TGTGCCAGCATATTCGCGGGAGCACATTCCTACAATGAGCAGTTCTTC.

In this sample, this clonotype turned up a few times. CDR3 sequence reads: CSVERMETQYF. The CDR3 DNA sequence: TGCAGCGTTGAAAGGATGGAGACCCAGTACTTC. The gene calls are TRBV29-1 and TRBJ2-5; no clear D gene. With 2 bases removed from V and 5 bases from J, the gap between germline ends came to 6 bases. Looked up from germline, CDR1 is SQVTM and CDR2 is ANQGSEA. The CDR3 loop spans 11 amino acids.

The chain carries TRBV18 and TRBJ2-7, with D perhaps matching TRBD2 (5 bases). Per the germline V gene, CDR1 is KGHSH and CDR2 is LQKENI. V shed 6 bases and J shed 5 bases, with 14 bases lying between them. The CDR3 is made up of 13 amino acids. CDR3 coding DNA: TGTGCCAGCTCCGAGGGCTATTACAACGAGCAGTACTTC. It is translated as CASSEGYYNEQYF.

At least ten counts were recorded for this clonotype. This chain joins TRBV6-5 and TRBJ1-2; the match to TRBD1 covers 10 bases. The CDR3 is 16 residues long. In germline, CDR1 is MNHEY, CDR2 SVGAGI. The ends lost 0 bases at V and 2 bases at J; junction bases unmatched: 3. The CDR3 is CASSYSSGQGNYGYTF. The CDR3 bases are TGTGCCAGCAGTTACTCTTCGGGACAGGGGAACTATGGCTACACCTTC.

This clonotype was found once. A much larger clone differs by one base, so this may be a read error. The CDR3 reads CPSGIAGGLDTQYF. CDR3 DNA: TGTCCTAGTGGTATCGCAGGGGGCCTGGATACGCAGTATTTT. This rearrangement joins TRBV12-5 to TRBJ2-3; 8 positions match TRBD1. This CDR3 contains 14 residues. From germline, CDR1 is LGHNT and CDR2 FRNRAP.

This clonotype was picked up a small number of times. V and J are TRBV5-1 and TRBJ2-5; a possible D gene is TRBD1 (5 bases). The germline V and J ends were trimmed by 4 bases and 3 bases, with 13 bases remaining between them. The CDR3 covers 14 residues. Germline CDR1 reads SGHRS; CDR2 reads YFSETQ. Written as DNA, the CDR3 is TGCGCCAGCAGCAAGGACAACAAGAAAGAGACCCAGTACTTC. Protein product: CASSKDNKKETQYF.